This record concerns one T cell receptor beta chain sequence. Its antigen is currently unknown. Germline assignment: CDR1 MDHEN and CDR2 SYDVKM. The CDR3 is made up of 17 amino acids. The junction had 11 bases not matched to a gene; V was cut back by 7 bases and J by 3 bases. These data are taken from a study of CD8 T cells in Susac syndrome. Findings and limits, study-wide: As acknowledged by the study, its TCR sequencing and HLA analysis included a relatively small number of individuals.

CD8+ and CD4+ T cells from blood underwent TCR beta sequencing, which was carried out in a high-throughput format. Negative isolation was used for CD8+ and CD4+ T cells, and FACS enrichment was applied to TEMRA cells. cDNA came from approximately 0.5 to 1 ug RNA primed by random hexamers. An immunoSEQ multiplex PCR generated amplified TCR beta CDR3 products spanning 54 Vbeta and 13 Jbeta. Each CDR3 protein is one row after TCRdb ran MiXCR on the immunoSEQ multiplex PCR reads. The data contain 330,000 or so distinct CDR3 sequences, around 91% of them singletons. The sequenced material came from CD8+ T cells from PBMCs. The chain joins TRBV28 to TRBJ1-5, with 11 nucleotides matching TRBD1. The clonotype originates from a human donor with multiple sclerosis. The CDR3 region has the DNA TGTGCCAGCACCTCGGGAGGGACAGGGGGATACAATCAGCCCCAGCATTTT. It yields the protein CASTSGGTGGYNQPQHF.